This T cell receptor beta chain appears in the sequencing data of a study of beta chain features in type 1 diabetes. What was sequenced were expressed TCRB transcripts, since all of the isolated RNA had been reverse transcribed. Method: immunoSEQ multiplex PCR; TCRdb's copy keeps in-frame clones and lacks some. The table shows around 240,000 clones, with approximately 16% occurring only once. Germline assignment: CDR1 PRHDT and CDR2 FYEKMQ (reference sequence). V was cut by 5 bases and J by 5 bases, with 12 bases left in between. This CDR3 spans 14 amino acids. Findings of the study overall: The study notes PCR might favor shorter templates equally in patients and controls. Whether HLA type influences TCRB rearrangement remained unresolved here. For Type 1 diabetes patients, all four CD4+ subsets carried TCRB CDR3s that were moderately but significantly shorter.

Comment on this clone: Its antigen is unidentified.

The sample consisted of naive CD4+ T cells from blood. V usage is TRBV13 and J usage is TRBJ2-2; possibly TRBD1 for D (6 bases). The sequence derives from a man aged 30 to 45 with type 1 diabetes. The CDR3 region is CASSPGTNTGELFF. The CDR3 DNA is TGTGCCAGCAGCCCTGGGACAAATACCGGGGAGCTGTTTTTT.